This section outlines one T cell receptor beta chain sequence together with its context. Its target is not known. The record originates from a study of shared clonotypes between healthy human individuals. Notes on the study in general: Sorted-subset sequencing, rarefaction showed, was incomplete despite large depth.

Study processing details: Because ImmunoSEQ provided only junction sequences with no quality scores, the filtering differed. Using immunoSEQ multiplex PCR, the repertoire was profiled, and TCRdb retains in-frame clones only, with some absent. V and J calls and clone size are those listed in that table; D and trimming were worked out from the DNA. Altogether fewer than 200,000 clones are present, around 63% being singletons, with the ten largest covering 10%. The sequence came from a man between 25 and 39 years old in good health. The sequenced sample consisted of memory CD4+ T cells sorted from blood. The subset here: CD45RA-negative fraction.

CDR3 loop: CASSLELAYEQFF. The CDR3 region has the DNA TGTGCCAGCAGCTTGGAACTAGCTTATGAGCAGTTCTTC. This chain connects TRBV7-2 to TRBJ2-1; TRBD2 might be the D (6 bases). The V gene's germline CDR1 is SGHTA and CDR2 FQGNSA. V was trimmed by 3 bases and J by 8 bases, leaving 11 bases between them. The CDR3 covers 13 residues.